This entry lists 3 T cell receptor beta chains sequenced from one sample in a study of blood T cells in healthy people across ages. Sample-barcoded 5' priming and a J-beta primer mix drove a second PCR of about 6 to 12 cycles. MiXCR was run by TCRdb on the 5' RACE reads, yielding one entry per CDR3 protein. The sample consists of roughly 1.9 million distinct CDR3 sequences, approximately 39% of them appearing once. The sample was blood. The source of these receptors is a human donor in good health.

This clonotype was picked up a small number of times. The chain uses TRBV30 and TRBJ2-5; TRBD1 matches at 7 bases. The J call is in doubt because the DNA end fits TRBJ2-7 better. This CDR3 spans 15 amino acids. Germline V CDR1 and CDR2: GTSNPN, SVGIG (reference sequence). The DNA for the CDR3 is TGTGCCTGGACAGGGGGAATAATTGGGCCTTACGAGCAGTACTTC. The encoded protein is CAWTGGIIGPYEQYF.

This clonotype was detected once. This chain joins TRBV3-1 and TRBJ2-7, with D perhaps TRBD1 (6 bases). Trimming left V 5 bases short and J 4 bases short, with 27 bases between. Germline CDR1 reads LGHDT; CDR2 reads YNNKEL (reference sequence). CDR3 length equals 18 residues. The chain's CDR3 is CASSLRPGTRVWIYEQYF. The CDR3 bases are TGTGCCAGCAGCTTGCGTCCCGGGACAAGAGTATGGATATACGAGCAGTACTTC.

The sample holds a few counts of this clonotype. J is TRBJ2-7 and V is TRBV10-3; TRBD2 might be the D (6 bases). The CDR3 spans 13 residues. V was trimmed by 8 bases and J by 6 bases, leaving 17 bases between them. CDR1 is ENHRY, CDR2 SYGVKD, per germline. The CDR3 protein is CAIGGEWRGEQYF. The CDR3 coding sequence is TGTGCCATCGGTGGGGAGTGGAGGGGCGAGCAGTACTTC.